The T cell receptor (beta chain) described here comes from a study of identical twins. Study-wide results and caveats: Invariant cells of the MAIT and iNKT types might have partly distorted the zero-insertion analyses. Out-of-frame TCR alpha sharing observed in monozygotic twins exceeded model estimates. Clonotypes of the beta chain that were abundant in cord blood carried fewer insertions (memory repertoires showed none).

Details on this clonotype: The antigen remains unidentified.

Trimming removed 4 bases at V and 6 bases at J, with 16 bases between. Germline V gene data show CDR1 as MGHRA and CDR2 as YSYEKL. The CDR3 covers 14 residues. A universal primer site came from template switching; cDNA carried unique molecular identifiers. In TCRdb, the 5' RACE reads were re-called with MiXCR into one record per CDR3 protein. This table holds some 570,000 distinct CDR3 sequences, approximately 20% found once. This sample also appeared in a second study, on yellow fever vaccine responses in identical twins.

This TCR was recovered from a woman under 30 in good health. Specimen: CD4+ T cells sorted from blood. The V and J genes are TRBV4-1 and TRBJ2-7; D uncertain. The CDR3 protein is CASSPEARLIEQYF. In DNA form, the CDR3 reads TGCGCCAGCAGCCCAGAGGCTCGCTTGATCGAGCAGTACTTC.